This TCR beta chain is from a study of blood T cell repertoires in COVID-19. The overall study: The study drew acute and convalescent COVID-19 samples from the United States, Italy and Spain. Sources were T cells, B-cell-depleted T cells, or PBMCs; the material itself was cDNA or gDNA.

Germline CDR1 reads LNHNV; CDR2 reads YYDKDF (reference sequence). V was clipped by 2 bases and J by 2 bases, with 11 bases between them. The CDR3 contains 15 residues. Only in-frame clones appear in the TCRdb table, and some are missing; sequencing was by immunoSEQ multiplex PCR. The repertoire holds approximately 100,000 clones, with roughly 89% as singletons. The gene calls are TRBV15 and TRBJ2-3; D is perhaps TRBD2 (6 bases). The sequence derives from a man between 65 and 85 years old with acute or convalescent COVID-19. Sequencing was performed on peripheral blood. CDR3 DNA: TGTGCCACCAGCAGATTGGGACTTGCCACAGATACGCAGTATTTT. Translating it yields CATSRLGLATDTQYF. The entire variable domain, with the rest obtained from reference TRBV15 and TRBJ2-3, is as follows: DAMVIQNPRYQVTQFGKPVTLSCSQTLNHNVMYWYQQKSSQAPKLLFHYYDKDFNNEADTPDNFQSRRPNTSFCFLDIRSPGLGDTAMYLCATSRLGLATDTQYFGPGTRLTVL.